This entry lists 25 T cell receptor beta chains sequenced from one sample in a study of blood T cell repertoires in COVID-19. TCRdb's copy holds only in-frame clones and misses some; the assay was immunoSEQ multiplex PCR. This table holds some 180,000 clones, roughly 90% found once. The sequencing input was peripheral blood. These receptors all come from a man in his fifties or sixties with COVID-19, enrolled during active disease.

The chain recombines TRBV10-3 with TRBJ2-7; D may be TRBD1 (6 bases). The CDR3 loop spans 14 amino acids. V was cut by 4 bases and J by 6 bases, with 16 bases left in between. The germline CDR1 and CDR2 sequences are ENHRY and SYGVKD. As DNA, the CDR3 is TGTGCCATCAGTGGCGGGCAGGGGAATGGCGAGCAGTACTTC. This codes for CAISGGQGNGEQYF.

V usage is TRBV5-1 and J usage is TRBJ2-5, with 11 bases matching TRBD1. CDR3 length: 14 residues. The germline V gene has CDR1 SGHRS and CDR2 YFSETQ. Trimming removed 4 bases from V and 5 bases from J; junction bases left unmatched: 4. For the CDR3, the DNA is TGCGCCAGCAGCCCTGGACAGGGGGCGGAGACCCAGTACTTC. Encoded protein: CASSPGQGAETQYF.

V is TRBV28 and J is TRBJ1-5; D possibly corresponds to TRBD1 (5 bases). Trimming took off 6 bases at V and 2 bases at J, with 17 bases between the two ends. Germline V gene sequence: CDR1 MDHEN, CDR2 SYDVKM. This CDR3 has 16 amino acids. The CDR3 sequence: CASSPGGDLGNQPQHF. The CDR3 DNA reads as TGTGCCAGCAGCCCCGGTGGGGACTTGGGCAATCAGCCCCAGCATTTT. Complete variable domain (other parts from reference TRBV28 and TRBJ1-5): DVKVTQSSRYLVKRTGEKVFLECVQDMDHENMFWYRQDPGLGLRLIYFSYDVKMKEKGDIPEGYSVSREKKERFSLILESASTNQTSMYLCASSPGGDLGNQPQHFGDGTRLSIL.

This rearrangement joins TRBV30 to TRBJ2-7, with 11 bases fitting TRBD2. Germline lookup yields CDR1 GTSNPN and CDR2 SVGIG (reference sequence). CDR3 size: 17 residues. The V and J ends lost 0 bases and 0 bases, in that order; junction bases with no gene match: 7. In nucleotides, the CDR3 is TGTGCCTGGAGTGTCCTAGCGGGAGGAAAAAACTCCTACGAGCAGTACTTC. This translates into CAWSVLAGGKNSYEQYF.

Here the CDR3 reads CASSPRDRVSYEQYF. The DNA for the CDR3 is TGTGCCAGCAGTCCCCGGGACAGGGTTTCGTACGAGCAGTACTTC. The chain links TRBV6-5 to TRBJ2-7, with 9 nucleotides matching TRBD1. V lost 5 bases, J lost 4 bases, and 9 bases stayed unmatched. This CDR3 has 15 residues. Germline V gene lookup returns CDR1 MNHEY and CDR2 SVGAGI.

CDR3 DNA: TGCAGCGTTGAAGGGGCCCCCAATCACTCTGGAAACACCATATATTTT. It specifies CSVEGAPNHSGNTIYF. The rearrangement joins TRBV29-1 to TRBJ1-3; D not certain. V lost 1 base, J lost 0 bases, and 13 bases lay in between. CDR3 length equals 16 residues. Germline V gene sequence: CDR1 SQVTM, CDR2 ANQGSEA.

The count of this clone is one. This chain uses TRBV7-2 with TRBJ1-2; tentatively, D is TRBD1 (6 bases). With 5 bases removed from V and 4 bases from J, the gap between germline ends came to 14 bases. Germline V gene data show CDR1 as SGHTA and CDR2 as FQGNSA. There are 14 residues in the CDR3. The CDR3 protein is CASSNRESLYGYTF. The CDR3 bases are TGTGCCAGCAGCAACAGGGAGAGTCTCTATGGCTACACCTTC.

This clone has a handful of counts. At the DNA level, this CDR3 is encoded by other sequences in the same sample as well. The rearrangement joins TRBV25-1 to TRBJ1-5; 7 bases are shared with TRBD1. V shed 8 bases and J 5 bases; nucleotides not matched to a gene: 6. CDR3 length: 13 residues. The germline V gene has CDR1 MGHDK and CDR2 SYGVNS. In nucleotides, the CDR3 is TGTGCCAGCTCGCGACAGGGTGATCAGCCCCAGCATTTT. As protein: CASSRQGDQPQHF.

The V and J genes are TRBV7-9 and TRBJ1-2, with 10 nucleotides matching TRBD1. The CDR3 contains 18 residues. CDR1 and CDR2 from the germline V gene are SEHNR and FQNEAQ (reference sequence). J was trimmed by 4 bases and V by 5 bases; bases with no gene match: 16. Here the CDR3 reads CASSPLGTGVGYLYGYTF. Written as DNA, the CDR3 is TGTGCCAGCAGCCCTCTGGGGACAGGGGTTGGGTATCTCTATGGCTACACCTTC.

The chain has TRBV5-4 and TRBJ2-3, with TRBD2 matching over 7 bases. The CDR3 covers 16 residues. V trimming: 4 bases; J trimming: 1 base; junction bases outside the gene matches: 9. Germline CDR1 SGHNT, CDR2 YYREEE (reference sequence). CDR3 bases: TGTGCCAGCAGCCCGGGGGGAGCGAGGCGCACAGATACGCAGTATTTT. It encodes CASSPGGARRTDTQYF.

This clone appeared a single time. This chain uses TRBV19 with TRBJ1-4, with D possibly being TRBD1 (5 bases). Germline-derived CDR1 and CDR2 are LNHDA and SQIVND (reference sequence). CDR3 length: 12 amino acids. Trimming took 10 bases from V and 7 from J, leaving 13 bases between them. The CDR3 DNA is TGTGCCACCCGCCCCGGGGGTGAAAAACTGTTTTTT. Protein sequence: CATRPGGEKLFF.

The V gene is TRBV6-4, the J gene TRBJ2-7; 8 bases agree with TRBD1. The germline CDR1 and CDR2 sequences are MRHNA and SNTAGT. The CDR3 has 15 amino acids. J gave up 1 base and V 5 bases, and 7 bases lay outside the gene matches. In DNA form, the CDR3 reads TGTGCCAGCAGTCCAGCAGGGGGCACATCCTACGAGCAGTACTTC. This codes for CASSPAGGTSYEQYF.

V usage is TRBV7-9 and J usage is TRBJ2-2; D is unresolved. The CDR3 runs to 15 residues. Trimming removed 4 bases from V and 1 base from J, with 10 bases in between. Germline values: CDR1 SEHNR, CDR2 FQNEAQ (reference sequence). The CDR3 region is CASSSTDLNTGELFF. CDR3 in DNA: TGTGCCAGCAGCTCGACCGACTTGAACACCGGGGAGCTGTTTTTT.

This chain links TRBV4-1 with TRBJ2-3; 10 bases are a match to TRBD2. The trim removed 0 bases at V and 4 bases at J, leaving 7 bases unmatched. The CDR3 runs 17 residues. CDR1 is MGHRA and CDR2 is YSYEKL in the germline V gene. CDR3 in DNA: TGCGCCAGCAGCCAAGATCGGCTAGCGGGAGTCTCAGATACGCAGTATTTT. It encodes CASSQDRLAGVSDTQYF.

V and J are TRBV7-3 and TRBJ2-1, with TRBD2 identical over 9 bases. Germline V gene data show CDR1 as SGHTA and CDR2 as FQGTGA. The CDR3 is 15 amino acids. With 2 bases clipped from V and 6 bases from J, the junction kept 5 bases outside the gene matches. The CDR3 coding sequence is TGTGCCAGCAGCTTAGGTCTAGCGGGATTCAATGAGCAGTTCTTC. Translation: CASSLGLAGFNEQFF.

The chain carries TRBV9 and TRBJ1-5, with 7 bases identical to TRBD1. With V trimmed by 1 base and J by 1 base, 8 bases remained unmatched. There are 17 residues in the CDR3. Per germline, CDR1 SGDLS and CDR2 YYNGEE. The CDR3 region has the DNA TGTGCCAGCAGCGTACTAGAGGGGGCAGTAAGCAATCAGCCCCAGCATTTT. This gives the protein CASSVLEGAVSNQPQHF.

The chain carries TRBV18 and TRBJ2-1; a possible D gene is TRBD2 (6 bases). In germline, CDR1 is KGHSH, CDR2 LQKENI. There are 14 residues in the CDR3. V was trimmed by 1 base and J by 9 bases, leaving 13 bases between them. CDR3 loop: CASSPLPREAEQFF. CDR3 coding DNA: TGTGCCAGCTCACCACTTCCGCGGGAAGCTGAGCAGTTCTTC.

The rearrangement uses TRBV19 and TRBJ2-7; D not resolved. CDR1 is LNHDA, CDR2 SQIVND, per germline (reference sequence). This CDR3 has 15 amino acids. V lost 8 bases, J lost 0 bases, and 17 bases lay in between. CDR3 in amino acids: CASSFGHDSSYEQYF. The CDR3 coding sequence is TGTGCCAGTTCCTTTGGGCACGATAGCTCCTACGAGCAGTACTTC.

CDR3 bases: TGTGCCAGCAGTGACGCGGGATCCTACGAGCAGTACTTC. This codes for CASSDAGSYEQYF. The V gene is TRBV6-1, the J gene TRBJ2-7, with D perhaps matching TRBD2 (6 bases). There are 13 residues in the CDR3. Trimming pared 3 bases from V and 1 base from J, leaving 7 bases between. Germline-derived CDR1 and CDR2 are MNHNS and SASEGT.

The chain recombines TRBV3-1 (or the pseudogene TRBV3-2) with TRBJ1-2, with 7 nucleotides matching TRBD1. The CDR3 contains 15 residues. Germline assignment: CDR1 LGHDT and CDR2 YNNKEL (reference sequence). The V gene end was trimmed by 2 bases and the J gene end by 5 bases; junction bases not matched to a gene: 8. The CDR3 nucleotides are TGTGCCAGCAGCCAACTCACAGGGGCAGATTATGGCTACACCTTC. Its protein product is CASSQLTGADYGYTF.

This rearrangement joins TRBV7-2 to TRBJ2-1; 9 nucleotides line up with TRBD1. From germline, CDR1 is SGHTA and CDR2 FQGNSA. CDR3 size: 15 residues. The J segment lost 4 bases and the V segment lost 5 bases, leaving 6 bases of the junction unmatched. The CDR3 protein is CASSPGTGLYNEQFF. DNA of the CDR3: TGTGCCAGCAGCCCCGGGACAGGGCTATACAATGAGCAGTTCTTC.

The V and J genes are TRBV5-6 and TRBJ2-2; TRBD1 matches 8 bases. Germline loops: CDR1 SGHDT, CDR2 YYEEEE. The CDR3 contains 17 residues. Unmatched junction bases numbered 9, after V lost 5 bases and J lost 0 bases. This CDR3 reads CASRLLGQGTNTGELFF. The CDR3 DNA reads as TGTGCCAGCAGACTACTCGGACAGGGAACGAACACCGGGGAGCTGTTTTTT.

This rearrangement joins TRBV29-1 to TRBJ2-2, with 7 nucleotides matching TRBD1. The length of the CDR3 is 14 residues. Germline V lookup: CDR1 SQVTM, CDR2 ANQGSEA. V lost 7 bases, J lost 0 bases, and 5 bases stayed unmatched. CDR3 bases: TGCAGCGCCAGGGGGACAACGAACACCGGGGAGCTGTTTTTT. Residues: CSARGTTNTGELFF.

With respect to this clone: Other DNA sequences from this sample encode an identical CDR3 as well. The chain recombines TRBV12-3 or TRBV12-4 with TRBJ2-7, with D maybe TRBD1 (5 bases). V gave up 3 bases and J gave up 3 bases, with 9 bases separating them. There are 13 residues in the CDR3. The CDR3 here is CASSLGQSYEQYF. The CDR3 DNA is TGTGCCAGCAGTTTGGGGCAAAGCTACGAGCAGTACTTC.

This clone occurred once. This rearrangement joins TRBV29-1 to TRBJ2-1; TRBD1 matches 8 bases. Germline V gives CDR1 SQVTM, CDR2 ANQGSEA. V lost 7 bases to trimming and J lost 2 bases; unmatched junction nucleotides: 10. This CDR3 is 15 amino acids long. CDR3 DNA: TGCAGCGACCAAGGGACAGGACTTGCCTACAATGAGCAGTTCTTC. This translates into CSDQGTGLAYNEQFF.